The rows below give T cell receptor beta chains drawn from one sample of a study of early T cells in non-severe SARS-CoV-2 infection. Each CDR3 protein gets one entry after TCRdb re-called the 5' RACE reads with MiXCR. The sample shows 85,000 to 100,000 distinct CDR3 sequences, over 10% of them seen only once. Sequencing was carried out using whole blood. Receptor source: an adult who was a healthcare worker with PCR-confirmed SARS-CoV-2 infection or an uninfected control (not recorded which). Both conserved end residues are part of each CDR3. The D gene is left open where the match is weak. Where a row states a size, it is once, few, many or the class of an expanded clone; other rows omit it.

CDR3aa,CDR3nt,abundance,len,j_gene,v_gene,d_gene
CASSPEGRGYTF,TGTGCCAGCTCACCAGAGGGGCGGGGCTACACCTTC,NA,12,TRBJ1-2,TRBV18,NA
CASSLRGGNTDTQYF,TGTGCCAGCAGCTTGAGGGGGGGTAACACAGATACGCAGTATTTT,many,15,TRBJ2-3,TRBV5-8,NA
CASSPGGGDTQYF,TGTGCCAGCAGCCCCGGGGGAGGAGATACGCAGTATTTT,NA,13,TRBJ2-3,TRBV11-2,NA
CASMRGDQPQHF,TGTGCCAGCATGAGGGGAGATCAGCCCCAGCATTTT,NA,12,TRBJ1-5,TRBV28,NA
CASSIAGQGYGYTF,TGTGCCAGCAGCATAGCGGGACAGGGCTATGGCTACACCTTC,many,14,TRBJ1-2,TRBV7-2,TRBD1
CSARVGQGANSPLHF,TGCAGTGCTAGAGTAGGACAGGGGGCTAATTCACCCCTCCACTTT,few,15,TRBJ1-6,TRBV20-1,TRBD1
CASSLLAGGDNEQFF,TGTGCCAGCAGCCTTCTAGCGGGGGGCGACAATGAGCAGTTCTTC,NA,15,TRBJ2-1,TRBV12-3/TRBV12-4,TRBD2
CASTPKGAGGGNEQFF,TGTGCCAGCACCCCCAAAGGGGCAGGAGGAGGGAATGAGCAGTTCTTC,few,16,TRBJ2-1,TRBV6-5,NA
CASSVRGSAGKSYNEQFF,TGTGCCAGCAGCGTAAGAGGGTCTGCTGGCAAATCCTACAATGAGCAGTTCTTC,NA,18,TRBJ2-1,TRBV9,NA
CASGYRVGGANVLTF,TGTGCCAGCGGGTACAGGGTCGGTGGGGCCAACGTCCTGACTTTC,NA,15,TRBJ2-6,TRBV28,NA
CASSRDSRPLNTEAFF,TGCGCCAGCAGTAGGGACAGCCGACCATTGAACACTGAAGCTTTCTTT,NA,16,TRBJ1-1,TRBV5-1,TRBD1
CASSLGGFSGNTIYF,TGTGCCAGCAGTTTGGGCGGATTCTCTGGAAACACCATATATTTT,many,15,TRBJ1-3,TRBV12-3/TRBV12-4,NA
CASSLEGGLGQETQYF,TGTGCCAGCAGTTTAGAGGGGGGGTTAGGGCAAGAGACCCAGTACTTC,few,16,TRBJ2-5,TRBV27,NA
CASSHVGRYSYNEQFF,TGCGCCAGCAGCCATGTGGGCCGCTACTCCTACAATGAGCAGTTCTTC,NA,16,TRBJ2-1,TRBV4-1,NA
CASSFQGAGTDTQYF,TGTGCCAGCAGTTTTCAGGGGGCCGGGACAGATACGCAGTATTTT,few,15,TRBJ2-3,TRBV12-3/TRBV12-4,TRBD1
CASSPSDRATYEQYF,TGTGCCAGCAGTCCTTCGGACAGAGCTACCTACGAGCAGTACTTC,many,15,TRBJ2-7,TRBV7-9,NA
CASSLGVQGTGELFF,TGTGCCAGCAGCTTAGGAGTTCAGGGGACCGGGGAGCTGTTTTTT,NA,15,TRBJ2-2,TRBV7-3,NA
CASRWGGQDNSPLHF,TGTGCCAGCAGGTGGGGGGGACAGGATAATTCACCCCTCCACTTT,many,15,TRBJ1-6,TRBV7-9,TRBD1
CASSPLAGHGYTF,TGTGCCAGCAGCCCATTGGCAGGGCATGGCTACACCTTC,few,13,TRBJ1-2,TRBV11-2,NA
CASSPPGTRGWEQYF,TGTGCCAGCTCACCACCAGGGACCAGGGGCTGGGAGCAGTACTTC,NA,15,TRBJ2-7,TRBV18,NA
CSVQGLSGGYTF,TGCAGTGTTCAGGGTCTATCAGGAGGCTACACCTTC,many,12,TRBJ1-2,TRBV20-1,NA
CASSFSTDTQYF,TGTGCCAGCAGCTTCAGCACAGATACGCAGTATTTT,NA,12,TRBJ2-3,TRBV11-2,NA
CASSPRRGSTGELFF,TGTGCCAGCAGCCCGAGACGGGGGAGCACCGGGGAGCTGTTTTTT,many,15,TRBJ2-2,TRBV3-1,NA
CASSVRVTAMNEQFF,TGCGCCAGCAGTGTAAGGGTTACGGCAATGAATGAGCAGTTCTTC,NA,15,TRBJ2-1,TRBV5-1,NA
CASRKGQGAMNTEAFF,TGTGCCAGCAGGAAAGGACAGGGGGCTATGAACACTGAAGCTTTCTTT,many,16,TRBJ1-1,TRBV7-9,TRBD1
CATRSRGAFVKNIQYF,TGTGCCACCAGGTCGAGGGGGGCTTTCGTCAAAAACATTCAGTACTTC,NA,16,TRBJ2-4,TRBV24-1,NA
CASIQLGAYGYTF,TGTGCCAGCATCCAGTTGGGGGCCTATGGCTACACCTTC,few,13,TRBJ1-2,TRBV6-6,NA
CASSAQGPSNEQFF,TGTGCCAGCAGCGCACAGGGTCCCTCTAATGAGCAGTTCTTC,few,14,TRBJ2-1,TRBV11-2,NA
CASSPGTSGGYEQYF,TGTGCCAGCAGTCCGGGGACTAGCGGGGGCTACGAGCAGTACTTC,NA,15,TRBJ2-7,TRBV28,TRBD2
CASSSPGGANTGELFF,TGTGCCAGCAGCTCCCCCGGGGGCGCGAACACCGGGGAGCTGTTTTTT,NA,16,TRBJ2-2,TRBV5-4,NA
CASSLGAGGTEAFF,TGTGCCAGCAGCCTCGGGGCAGGAGGGACTGAAGCTTTCTTT,few,14,TRBJ1-1,TRBV4-2,NA
CASSLAGGLEQYF,TGCGCCAGCAGCTTGGCGGGTGGGTTGGAGCAGTACTTC,many,13,TRBJ2-7,TRBV5-1,NA
CASSFPNPDGNTGEMFF,TGTGCCAGCAGCTTCCCAAACCCCGACGGGAACACCGGGGAGATGTTTTTT,many,17,TRBJ2-2,TRBV7-6,NA
CASRLMGRTYEQFF,TGTGCCAGCAGACTTATGGGCCGTACGTATGAGCAGTTCTTC,few,14,TRBJ2-1,TRBV28,NA
CASVEVGSRGREAFF,TGTGCCAGCGTCGAGGTGGGCAGTCGGGGTCGCGAAGCTTTCTTT,many,15,TRBJ1-1,TRBV28,NA
CSAEDRGQAKNIQYF,TGCAGTGCTGAAGACCGGGGACAGGCCAAAAACATTCAGTACTTC,many,15,TRBJ2-4,TRBV20-1,TRBD1
CASSPGTEQFF,TGTGCCAGCTCACCCGGGACAGAACAGTTCTTC,many,11,TRBJ2-1,TRBV18,TRBD1
CASSVEGTGELFF,TGTGCCAGCAGCGTAGAGGGCACCGGGGAGCTGTTTTTT,NA,13,TRBJ2-2,TRBV9,NA
CASSSVTGVNTEAFF,TGTGCCAGCAGCTCGGTGACAGGGGTGAACACTGAAGCTTTCTTT,few,15,TRBJ1-1,TRBV5-5,TRBD1
CASSRQQSYEQYF,TGTGCCAGCAGCCGTCAACAATCCTACGAGCAGTACTTC,NA,13,TRBJ2-7,TRBV7-9,NA
CASSLTSRNTEAFF,TGTGCCAGCAGCCTTACCTCTCGGAACACTGAAGCTTTCTTT,many,14,TRBJ1-1,TRBV7-6,NA
CASSVGLAGGLEQFF,TGTGCCAGCAGCGTCGGACTAGCGGGGGGCTTGGAGCAGTTCTTC,many,15,TRBJ2-1,TRBV9,TRBD2
CATSRRLDSPLHF,TGTGCCACCAGCCGACGCCTGGATTCACCCCTCCACTTT,many,13,TRBJ1-6,TRBV15,NA
CASRDRGSTIWQFF,TGTGCCAGCAGGGACAGGGGCTCGACAATTTGGCAGTTCTTC,few,14,TRBJ2-1,TRBV19,TRBD1
CASRNGPGYGYTF,TGTGCCAGCAGGAATGGGCCAGGTTATGGCTACACCTTC,many,13,TRBJ1-2,TRBV6-1,NA
CSAPPGPNTEAFF,TGCAGCGCCCCGCCTGGGCCGAACACTGAAGCTTTCTTT,few,13,TRBJ1-1,TRBV29-1,NA
CASSPRRGREFIYGYTF,TGTGCCAGCAGCCCCCGCCGTGGCAGGGAGTTTATCTATGGCTACACCTTC,NA,17,TRBJ1-2,TRBV3-1,NA
CASSLEGNNQPQHF,TGCGCCAGCAGTTTGGAAGGGAACAATCAGCCCCAGCATTTT,many,14,TRBJ1-5,TRBV5-1,NA